A selection of T cell receptor beta chains follows, all from one sample in a study of CD8 T cells in ankylosing spondylitis. In TCRdb, the 5' RACE reads were re-called with MiXCR into one record per CDR3 protein. The table includes 240,000 or so distinct CDR3 sequences, around 7.8% detected once. Sequenced material: blood, either unsorted or a sorted T cell fraction (not recorded which). The receptors here all came from a male donor with ankylosing spondylitis or in good health (not recorded which). CDR3s include the opening cysteine and the closing phenylalanine or tryptophan. Each record gives: CDR3 DNA, CDR3 protein, D gene, J gene, clone size, V gene. The D gene is left open where the match is weak. The size of a clone is reported for some rows only, either as once, few or many, or as a class for expanded clones.

cdr3_nt: TGTGCCAGCAGCTTCCCCCTCACCGGGACAGGGGGAACTGAAGCTTTCTTT
cdr3_aa: CASSFPLTGTGGTEAFF
d_call: TRBD1
j_call: TRBJ1-1
clone_size: many
v_call: TRBV7-9

cdr3_nt: TGTGCCAGCAGCTATGTACTAAGGGGACAGATTACAGATACGCAGTATTTT
cdr3_aa: CASSYVLRGQITDTQYF
d_call: TRBD1
j_call: TRBJ2-3
clone_size: .
v_call: TRBV7-2

cdr3_nt: TGTGCCAGCAATACCCGACGGAGCTCCTACGAGCAGTACTTC
cdr3_aa: CASNTRRSSYEQYF
d_call: .
j_call: TRBJ2-7
clone_size: many
v_call: TRBV6-1

cdr3_nt: TGCGCCAGCAGCTTGGCCGATCCGGGATACGTAGGGAACACTGAAGCTTTCTTT
cdr3_aa: CASSLADPGYVGNTEAFF
d_call: .
j_call: TRBJ1-1
clone_size: many
v_call: TRBV5-1

cdr3_nt: TGCAGTGCTAGAGAGTCCGATCACGGGACAGGGCCCTACGAGCAGTACTTC
cdr3_aa: CSARESDHGTGPYEQYF
d_call: TRBD1
j_call: TRBJ2-7
clone_size: few
v_call: TRBV20-1

cdr3_nt: TGCAGTGCTAGAGCTACGACTAGCGGGAGGAGGAATGAGCAGTTCTTC
cdr3_aa: CSARATTSGRRNEQFF
d_call: TRBD2
j_call: TRBJ2-1
clone_size: many
v_call: TRBV20-1

cdr3_nt: TGTGCCAGCAGCTCACAGACAGGGTCCACCGGGGAGCTGTTTTTT
cdr3_aa: CASSSQTGSTGELFF
d_call: TRBD1
j_call: TRBJ2-2
clone_size: many
v_call: TRBV7-2

cdr3_nt: TGTGCTAGTGGTTTGACAGGGGGGCCCTACAATGAGCAGTTCTTC
cdr3_aa: CASGLTGGPYNEQFF
d_call: TRBD1
j_call: TRBJ2-1
clone_size: many
v_call: TRBV12-5

cdr3_nt: TGTGCCAGCAGGGACCGCGGCAGCGAGCAGTACTTC
cdr3_aa: CASRDRGSEQYF
d_call: .
j_call: TRBJ2-7
clone_size: few
v_call: TRBV12-3/TRBV12-4

cdr3_nt: TGCAGCGTTGATGGGCAGGGGTTCTACAATGAGCAGTTCTTC
cdr3_aa: CSVDGQGFYNEQFF
d_call: .
j_call: TRBJ2-1
clone_size: many
v_call: TRBV29-1

cdr3_nt: TGCAGCGTTGGGGAGAGCGGGAGGAAGTACGAGCAGTACTTC
cdr3_aa: CSVGESGRKYEQYF
d_call: TRBD2
j_call: TRBJ2-7
clone_size: many
v_call: TRBV29-1

cdr3_nt: TGCGCCAGCAGGCTAGAGGAAGAGACCCAGTACTTC
cdr3_aa: CASRLEEETQYF
d_call: .
j_call: TRBJ2-5
clone_size: .
v_call: TRBV5-1

cdr3_nt: TGTGCCAGCAGCTTAGGGGGGAGGGGCCTTGGCTACACCTTC
cdr3_aa: CASSLGGRGLGYTF
d_call: .
j_call: TRBJ1-2
clone_size: many
v_call: TRBV7-2

cdr3_nt: TGTGCCAGCAGCCCCCCGGGTGGGATCTATGGCTACACCTTC
cdr3_aa: CASSPPGGIYGYTF
d_call: .
j_call: TRBJ1-2
clone_size: .
v_call: TRBV7-2

cdr3_nt: TGTGCCAGCAGTTTAGCGACAGGGGGACAAGAGACCCAGTACTTC
cdr3_aa: CASSLATGGQETQYF
d_call: TRBD1
j_call: TRBJ2-5
clone_size: many
v_call: TRBV12-3/TRBV12-4

cdr3_nt: TGTGCCAGCAGTTCTCAAGGGACTAACTATGGCTACACCTTC
cdr3_aa: CASSSQGTNYGYTF
d_call: .
j_call: TRBJ1-2
clone_size: many
v_call: TRBV12-3/TRBV12-4

cdr3_nt: TGCGCCAGCAGCTCCGTAGCGGGATCGGTAGATACGCAGTATTTT
cdr3_aa: CASSSVAGSVDTQYF
d_call: TRBD2
j_call: TRBJ2-3
clone_size: many
v_call: TRBV5-1

cdr3_nt: TGCGCCAGCAGCGAAGGACTGCTGGCAGATACGCAGTATTTT
cdr3_aa: CASSEGLLADTQYF
d_call: .
j_call: TRBJ2-3
clone_size: many
v_call: TRBV5-1

cdr3_nt: TGTGCCAGCAGTGTGGCGGCAGATTCTAACTATGGCTACACCTTC
cdr3_aa: CASSVAADSNYGYTF
d_call: .
j_call: TRBJ1-2
clone_size: many
v_call: TRBV2

cdr3_nt: TGTGCCAGCAGCTTAAGACAGGGGCTTACCCACGAGCAGTACTTC
cdr3_aa: CASSLRQGLTHEQYF
d_call: TRBD1
j_call: TRBJ2-7
clone_size: few
v_call: TRBV7-6

cdr3_nt: TGTGCCAGCAGCCGGGGGCAGGGCGATCTAGCCAAAAACATTCAGTACTTC
cdr3_aa: CASSRGQGDLAKNIQYF
d_call: .
j_call: TRBJ2-4
clone_size: many
v_call: TRBV5-6

cdr3_nt: TGTGCCTGGAGCGACAGCGCCGGGGGCTACACCTTC
cdr3_aa: CAWSDSAGGYTF
d_call: .
j_call: TRBJ1-2
clone_size: .
v_call: TRBV30

cdr3_nt: TGTGCCAGCAGTTACGAGACTAGCGGGAGGGCCTCCTACAATGAGCAGTTCTTC
cdr3_aa: CASSYETSGRASYNEQFF
d_call: TRBD2
j_call: TRBJ2-1
clone_size: few
v_call: TRBV6-2/TRBV6-3

cdr3_nt: TGTGCCAGCAGCCCCTCCCCCGACAGTCCCTGGGGCACTGAAGCTTTCTTT
cdr3_aa: CASSPSPDSPWGTEAFF
d_call: .
j_call: TRBJ1-1
clone_size: .
v_call: TRBV7-3

cdr3_nt: TGCGCCAGCGAGGAAGGGCTAGCGGGGCGGAATGAGCAGTTCTTC
cdr3_aa: CASEEGLAGRNEQFF
d_call: TRBD2
j_call: TRBJ2-1
clone_size: .
v_call: TRBV5-1

cdr3_nt: TGTGCCAGCAGACCTGAAGTAGGGGGCGAGCAGTACTTC
cdr3_aa: CASRPEVGGEQYF
d_call: .
j_call: TRBJ2-7
clone_size: many
v_call: TRBV12-3/TRBV12-4

cdr3_nt: TGTGCCAGCAGCTTAGGGCTAGCGAATCAAGAGACCCAGTACTTC
cdr3_aa: CASSLGLANQETQYF
d_call: .
j_call: TRBJ2-5
clone_size: many
v_call: TRBV7-8

cdr3_nt: TGTGCCAGCAGCTTAAACCCCGCACGCGTCACAGATACGCAGTATTTT
cdr3_aa: CASSLNPARVTDTQYF
d_call: .
j_call: TRBJ2-3
clone_size: few
v_call: TRBV7-6

cdr3_nt: TGTGCCAGCAGCCTCCAGGGGAGAAAACACACCGGGGAGCTGTTTTTT
cdr3_aa: CASSLQGRKHTGELFF
d_call: .
j_call: TRBJ2-2
clone_size: many
v_call: TRBV12-3/TRBV12-4

cdr3_nt: TGCAGTGGAAAAGTCGCTAGCGGGATCAATGAGCAGTTCTTC
cdr3_aa: CSGKVASGINEQFF
d_call: TRBD2
j_call: TRBJ2-1
clone_size: .
v_call: TRBV20-1

cdr3_nt: TGCAGTGCTAGAGAGGCAGGGTTGGGCCGTCGGGTCTACAATGAGCAGTTCTTC
cdr3_aa: CSAREAGLGRRVYNEQFF
d_call: .
j_call: TRBJ2-1
clone_size: .
v_call: TRBV20-1

cdr3_nt: TGTGCCTGGAGCTACCAGGGAGGGGAGACCCAGTACTTC
cdr3_aa: CAWSYQGGETQYF
d_call: TRBD2
j_call: TRBJ2-5
clone_size: .
v_call: TRBV30

cdr3_nt: TGTGCCAGCAGCAGAGGGCTTAGCACAGATACGCAGTATTTT
cdr3_aa: CASSRGLSTDTQYF
d_call: .
j_call: TRBJ2-3
clone_size: few
v_call: TRBV7-2

cdr3_nt: TGTGCCAGCAGTTTCGGGGCGTACGAGCAGTACTTC
cdr3_aa: CASSFGAYEQYF
d_call: .
j_call: TRBJ2-7
clone_size: many
v_call: TRBV6-6

cdr3_nt: TGTGCCAGCAGTGCCACACAGCTCTCTGGAAACACCATATATTTT
cdr3_aa: CASSATQLSGNTIYF
d_call: .
j_call: TRBJ1-3
clone_size: many
v_call: TRBV28

cdr3_nt: TGTGCCAGCAGGGCTAGCGGGGTGAATGAGCAGTTCTTC
cdr3_aa: CASRASGVNEQFF
d_call: TRBD2
j_call: TRBJ2-1
clone_size: many
v_call: TRBV12-3/TRBV12-4

cdr3_nt: TGTGCCAGCAGCTTAGGCTGGTCCACCGGGGAGCTGTTTTTT
cdr3_aa: CASSLGWSTGELFF
d_call: .
j_call: TRBJ2-2
clone_size: many
v_call: TRBV7-9

cdr3_nt: TGTGCCAGCAGCCCGATGATGCGGGGTAGGCATACGCAGTATTTT
cdr3_aa: CASSPMMRGRHTQYF
d_call: .
j_call: TRBJ2-3
clone_size: few
v_call: TRBV14

cdr3_nt: TGCGCCAGCAGCCCCCGACTTAGCGGGAGCAGAGATACGCAGTATTTT
cdr3_aa: CASSPRLSGSRDTQYF
d_call: TRBD2
j_call: TRBJ2-3
clone_size: few
v_call: TRBV4-1

cdr3_nt: TGCAGTGCTACCGAGGGATTATCCTACGAGCAGTACTTC
cdr3_aa: CSATEGLSYEQYF
d_call: .
j_call: TRBJ2-7
clone_size: many
v_call: TRBV20-1

cdr3_nt: TGTGCCAGCAGCTTTGGTTTTAGCGGGGCTGGAGATACGCAGTATTTT
cdr3_aa: CASSFGFSGAGDTQYF
d_call: TRBD2
j_call: TRBJ2-3
clone_size: many
v_call: TRBV7-9